The 19 T cell receptor beta chains reported below all come from one sample, sequenced in a study of T cell changes during pregnancy in multiple sclerosis. The protocol was immunoSEQ multiplex PCR, while the TCRdb copy is restricted to in-frame clones and leaves out a portion. Of approximately 40,000 clones listed, around nine tenths are singletons. The source was CD4+ T cells from peripheral blood mononuclear cells, collected before pregnancy. These receptors all stem from a female donor with multiple sclerosis, enrolled in a pregnancy study.

V gene TRBV30 combines with J gene TRBJ2-5; 9 positions agree with TRBD2. Trimming took 2 bases from V and 1 from J; bases not matched to a gene: 17. In germline, CDR1 is GTSNPN, CDR2 SVGIG (reference sequence). CDR3 length: 19 amino acids. This CDR3 is CAWSRRRLAALQGQETQYF. DNA of the CDR3: TGTGCCTGGAGTAGGAGGAGACTAGCGGCCCTCCAGGGCCAAGAGACCCAGTACTTC.

The rearrangement joins TRBV11-2 to TRBJ2-7; 7 bases agree with TRBD1. This CDR3 contains 15 residues. Germline V lookup: CDR1 SGHAT, CDR2 FQNNGV. V shed 4 bases and J 4 bases; nucleotides not matched to a gene: 10. CDR3: CASSSTGTAIYEQYF. CDR3 coding DNA: TGTGCCAGCAGCTCGACCGGGACAGCCATTTACGAGCAGTACTTC.

This clone was found a few times. The V call is TRBV9, the J call TRBJ2-1; TRBD1 matches 8 bases. The CDR3 contains 15 residues. V lost 2 bases and J lost 6; bases outside the gene matches: 7. Germline V lookup: CDR1 SGDLS, CDR2 YYNGEE. The CDR3 spells CASSVLDRVGNEQFF. CDR3 coding DNA: TGTGCCAGCAGCGTTTTGGACAGGGTGGGCAATGAGCAGTTCTTC. Variable domain in full (rest from reference TRBV9 and TRBJ2-1): DSGVTQTPKHLITATGQRVTLRCSPRSGDLSVYWYQQSLDQGLQFLIQYYNGEERAKGNILERFSAQQFPDLHSELNLSSLELGDSALYFCASSVLDRVGNEQFFGPGTRLTVL.

The chain joins TRBV14 to TRBJ1-2; D is unresolved. V lost 0 bases and J lost 4, with 6 bases in between. CDR1 is SGHDN, CDR2 FVKESK, per germline. The CDR3 runs to 13 residues. For the CDR3, the DNA is TGTGCCAGCAGCCAAGACAGTGTCTATGGCTACACCTTC. Amino acids: CASSQDSVYGYTF. The complete variable domain, with remaining parts taken from reference TRBV14 and TRBJ1-2, reads EAGVTQFPSHSVIEKGQTVTLRCDPISGHDNLYWYRRVMGKEIKFLLHFVKESKQDESGMPNNRFLAERTGGTYSTLKVQPAELEDSGVYFCASSQDSVYGYTFGSGTRLTVV.

This clone came up a few times. J is TRBJ1-1 and V is TRBV2, with D tentatively TRBD1 (5 bases). The V gene's germline CDR1 is SNHLY and CDR2 FYNNEI. Deletions cut 10 bases from V and 0 bases from J, with 12 bases between. The CDR3 sequence is 13 residues long. The CDR3 sequence: CANLRGLNTEAFF. The CDR3 DNA sequence: TGTGCCAACCTAAGGGGTTTGAACACTGAAGCTTTCTTT.

This sequence joins TRBV7-3 and TRBJ2-1, with TRBD2 matching over 8 bases. CDR3 size: 16 residues. With 5 bases clipped from V and 8 bases from J, the junction kept 14 bases outside the gene matches. Germline V gives CDR1 SGHTA, CDR2 FQGTGA. The CDR3 here is CASSSVRASGRDEQFF. The DNA of the CDR3 is TGTGCCAGCAGCAGCGTTAGGGCTAGCGGGCGTGATGAGCAGTTCTTC.

J is TRBJ1-2 and V is TRBV9; D is ambiguous. Trimming left V 7 bases short and J 5 bases short, with 12 bases between. Germline loops: CDR1 SGDLS, CDR2 YYNGEE. The CDR3 contains 12 residues. CDR3 DNA: TGTGCCAGCGAGGGCGGATATTATGGCTACACCTTC. Its protein is CASEGGYYGYTF.

The genes are TRBV7-2 and TRBJ2-3; TRBD2 might be the D (5 bases). The CDR3 has 14 amino acids. Germline V gene sequence: CDR1 SGHTA, CDR2 FQGNSA. V lost 5 bases and J 1 base, leaving 10 bases between the germline ends. CDR3 in amino acids: CASSDYGGTDTQYF. CDR3 coding DNA: TGTGCCAGCAGCGATTACGGGGGCACAGATACGCAGTATTTT. The variable domain in full, completed from reference TRBV7-2 and TRBJ2-3, reads GAGVSQSPSNKVTEKGKDVELRCDPISGHTALYWYRQSLGQGLEFLIYFQGNSAPDKSGLPSDRFSAERTGGSVSTLTIQRTQQEDSAVYLCASSDYGGTDTQYFGPGTRLTVL.

This clone was seen only a few times. This rearrangement joins TRBV19 to TRBJ1-5, with D unclear. The CDR3 contains 17 residues. Germline CDR1 and CDR2: LNHDA and SQIVND (reference sequence). Trimming shortened V by 1 base and J by 7 bases, and 20 bases separated the two germline ends. CDR3 loop: CASSIAAPGWFGQPQHF. The CDR3 coding sequence is TGTGCCAGTAGTATAGCGGCCCCCGGGTGGTTTGGCCAGCCCCAGCATTTT.

V usage is TRBV6-1 and J usage is TRBJ2-7, with 9 positions matching TRBD2. V shed 7 bases and J 12 bases; nucleotides not matched to a gene: 16. The V gene's germline CDR1 is MNHNS and CDR2 SASEGT. There are 14 residues in the CDR3. CDR3 bases: TGTGCCAGCAACAACGGGGCGGGAGGGCCACCAGGGTACTTC. Translation: CASNNGAGGPPGYF.

This chain links TRBV28 with TRBJ2-7; 10 bases are a match to TRBD1. J was trimmed by 7 bases and V by 4 bases; bases with no gene match: 13. The CDR3 loop spans 16 amino acids. CDR1 and CDR2 (germline): MDHEN, SYDVKM. This CDR3 reads CASSSTGGAHFLEQYF. CDR3 DNA sequence: TGTGCCAGCAGTTCGACAGGGGGCGCCCATTTTTTAGAGCAGTACTTC.

This clone was seen once. The chain is built from TRBV10-3 and TRBJ2-7; 8 bases align to TRBD1. Germline V gene data show CDR1 as ENHRY and CDR2 as SYGVKD. This CDR3 contains 16 residues. After removal of 4 bases from V and 2 bases from J, the junction contained 10 bases not matched to a gene. The CDR3 DNA sequence: TGTGCCATCAGTGGGCGGACAGGGAAGGCCCCCTACGAGCAGTACTTC. This encodes CAISGRTGKAPYEQYF.

This chain uses TRBV5-1 with TRBJ2-3; 13 bases are shared with TRBD2. This CDR3 is built from 14 residues. With V trimmed by 4 bases and J by 6 bases, 2 bases remained unmatched. Looked up from germline, CDR1 is SGHRS and CDR2 is YFSETQ. This CDR3 is CASSRTSGSDTQYF. The DNA of the CDR3 is TGCGCCAGCAGCCGGACTAGCGGGAGCGATACGCAGTATTTT.

The chain carries TRBV11-3 and TRBJ2-1, with 9 bases matching TRBD2. With V trimmed by 5 bases and J by 9 bases, 14 bases remained unmatched. This CDR3 has 16 amino acids. Germline-derived CDR1 and CDR2 are SGHNT and YENEEA. CDR3 amino acids: CASSPGTSRLPREQFF. DNA of the CDR3: TGTGCCAGCAGCCCGGGGACTAGCCGACTACCACGTGAGCAGTTCTTC.

This chain uses TRBV9 with TRBJ2-2; 14 positions agree with TRBD2. Trimming at V came to 0 bases and at J to 4 bases, leaving 14 bases not matched to a gene. The CDR3 is made up of 21 amino acids. Germline CDR1 SGDLS, CDR2 YYNGEE. The CDR3 bases are TGTGCCAGCAGCGTAGCTCCCAACCGACTAGCGGGAGGGGGGGTCACCGGGGAGCTGTTTTTT. Residues: CASSVAPNRLAGGGVTGELFF.

The chain carries TRBV30 and TRBJ1-2; D uncertain. This CDR3 has 11 amino acids. Between the trimmed V and J ends, which lost 4 bases and 6 bases, there was a span of 9 bases. The germline V gene has CDR1 GTSNPN and CDR2 SVGIG (reference sequence). The CDR3 is CAWTAGNGYTF. CDR3 DNA: TGTGCCTGGACGGCCGGGAATGGCTACACCTTC.

The chain is built from TRBV5-1 and TRBJ1-6; D is undetermined. In germline, CDR1 is SGHRS, CDR2 YFSETQ. This CDR3 spans 15 amino acids. With 4 bases removed from V and 12 bases from J, the gap between germline ends came to 20 bases. CDR3 loop: CASSPVGRGEEPLHF. Here the CDR3 DNA reads TGCGCCAGCAGCCCCGTTGGCCGAGGAGAGGAACCCCTCCACTTT.

The V and J genes are TRBV6-1 and TRBJ2-7; D is unresolved. The CDR3 length is 12 residues. Trimming removed 4 bases from V and 6 bases from J, with 10 bases in between. The germline gives CDR1 MNHNS, CDR2 SASEGT. The CDR3, as DNA: TGTGCCAGCAGTGTGGGCCTCGGCGAGCAGTACTTC. Translation gives CASSVGLGEQYF.

The table lists this clone with a few counts. The V and J genes are TRBV25-1 and TRBJ1-2; TRBD1 agrees at 9 bases. Losses at the gene ends were 3 bases for V and 3 bases for J; bases not matched to a gene: 5. The CDR3 has 15 residues. Germline V gene data show CDR1 as MGHDK and CDR2 as SYGVNS. The DNA for the CDR3 is TGTGCCAGCAGTGACCCCGGGACAGGGTACTATGGCTACACCTTC. As protein: CASSDPGTGYYGYTF.